This TCR beta chain was identified during a study of neurological immune-mediated disorders. General study points: Patients with HTLV-1-associated myelopathy had the highest level of TCR clonal expansion, whereas patients with multiple sclerosis had the lowest level, falling beneath the level found in healthy controls. No sharing of CDR3 amino acid sequences was observed among expanded clones across subjects, suggesting private repertoires in all groups.

This clonotype was counted many times. Its antigen is still unknown. Synthesis of cDNA used 5'RACE (with 10-nucleotide random UMIs). TCRdb reprocessed the 5' RACE reads via MiXCR and lists one record per CDR3 protein. The sample has about 52,000 distinct CDR3 sequences; around 3.5% are singletons. The specimen sequenced was PBMCs. The receptor comes from a man between 60 and 75 years old with multiple sclerosis.

The chain's CDR3 is CSAQTRPTQYF. The CDR3, as DNA: TGCAGTGCCCAAACTAGACCAACGCAGTATTTT. The genes are TRBV20-1 and TRBJ2-3; a weak D match, TRBD2 (5 bases). This CDR3 spans 11 amino acids. V lost 6 bases to trimming and J lost 9 bases, with 13 bases between them. CDR1 is DFQATT and CDR2 is SNEGSKA in the germline V gene (reference sequence).